This T cell receptor beta chain came from a study of CXCR3-negative and CXCR3-positive naive CD8 T cells. Broader study findings: In CXCR3-positive naive cells, the TRB CDR3s were more hydrophobic than in CXCR3-negative naive cells.

In regard to this clonotype: As yet, its antigen is unknown.

Carrying UMI labels, the TRB cDNA libraries were prepared through 5' RACE. Reprocessing the 5' RACE reads, TCRdb reports a single entry for every CDR3 protein and omits DNA. The listing records over 100,000 distinct CDR3 sequences. This TCR came from a human donor in good health. Some clones in this sample may be carry-over from other donors' samples. The specimen was naive CXCR3+ CD8+ T cells from blood. Subset of the sample: CD45RO-CCR7+CD27+CD95- naive CD8+ T cells expressing CXCR3 (TNR3+).

The CDR3 reads CSVEDPTEAFF. The chain employs TRBV29-1 and TRBJ1-1. Germline values: CDR1 SQVTM, CDR2 ANQGSEA. The CDR3 has 11 residues.